These 9 T cell receptor beta chains share one sample of origin, sequenced in a study of long-term antiretroviral therapy in people with HIV. Samples were assayed with immunoSEQ v3.0 at survey level. Clones were sequenced by immunoSEQ multiplex PCR, and TCRdb holds only the in-frame ones, with some missing. The sample consists of about 33,000 clones, roughly 96% of them appearing once. This specimen consisted of unsorted PBMCs, obtained 6.5 to 6.6 years after starting antiretroviral therapy. Receptor source: a man aged 30 to 39 with HIV.

The rearrangement uses TRBV2 and TRBJ2-7, with TRBD1 matching over 9 bases. The junction had 4 bases not matched to a gene; V was cut back by 2 bases and J by 8 bases. Germline CDR1 and CDR2: SNHLY and FYNNEI. This CDR3 spans 13 amino acids. The CDR3 region is CASSERTGAKQYF. CDR3 DNA: TGTGCCAGCAGTGAAAGGACAGGGGCCAAGCAGTACTTC.

The rearrangement uses TRBV5-6 and TRBJ1-1, with D possibly matching TRBD1 (6 bases). Germline CDR1 reads SGHDT; CDR2 reads YYEEEE. The CDR3 is 17 amino acids. Trimming left V 4 bases short and J 0 bases short, with 19 bases between. In DNA, the CDR3 is TGTGCCAGCAGCCCATCGGGGTTAAGGGGGATGAACACTGAAGCTTTCTTT. Encoded protein: CASSPSGLRGMNTEAFF.

The chain has TRBV6-5 and TRBJ2-7; 9 nucleotides line up with TRBD1. Germline lookup yields CDR1 MNHEY and CDR2 SVGAGI. V shed 5 bases and J 3 bases; nucleotides not matched to a gene: 5. CDR3 length: 14 residues. The CDR3: CASSRDREGYEQYF. CDR3 in DNA: TGTGCCAGCAGTCGGGACAGGGAGGGCTACGAGCAGTACTTC.

V is TRBV9 and J is TRBJ2-7; D assignment may be TRBD1 or TRBD2 (5 bases each). CDR1 and CDR2 from the germline V gene are SGDLS and YYNGEE. V was clipped by 0 bases and J by 5 bases, with 21 bases between them. CDR3 size: 17 residues. CDR3 bases: TGTGCCAGCAGCGTAGAGGGGATTTTCGGAGGTTCCCACGAGCAGTACTTC. Its protein product is CASSVEGIFGGSHEQYF.

The V gene is TRBV2, the J gene TRBJ1-1; D gene unclear. This CDR3 is built from 10 residues. The germline V gene encodes CDR1 SNHLY and CDR2 FYNNEI. V shed 6 bases and J shed 11 bases, with 10 bases lying between them. This CDR3 is CASSAGYAFF. The CDR3 DNA reads TGTGCCAGCAGCGCTGGTTATGCTTTCTTT.

In its sample, this clone was seen once. V is TRBV7-2 and J is TRBJ1-5, with D possibly matching TRBD1 (5 bases). This CDR3 is built from 15 residues. V dropped 7 bases and J dropped 6 bases, with 19 bases sitting between them. The V gene's germline CDR1 is SGHTA and CDR2 FQGNSA. The CDR3 protein is CASTPMVGTGQPQHF. In DNA, the CDR3 is TGTGCCAGCACCCCGATGGTGGGGACCGGTCAGCCCCAGCATTTT.

This sequence joins TRBV11-2 and TRBJ1-1; D not certain. V was trimmed by 1 base and J by 1 base, leaving 7 bases between them. Looked up from germline, CDR1 is SGHAT and CDR2 is FQNNGV. CDR3 length: 14 amino acids. CDR3 sequence: CASSLGWGNTEAFF. The CDR3 DNA sequence: TGTGCCAGCAGCTTAGGATGGGGGAACACTGAAGCTTTCTTT.

This clone appeared once. The chain joins TRBV4-2 to TRBJ1-2; weak D call: TRBD1 (5 bases). V was shortened by 1 base and J by 5 bases, with 14 bases between the two germline ends. CDR1 and CDR2 (germline): LGHNA, YNFKEQ. The CDR3 extends over 15 amino acids. The CDR3 nucleotides read TGTGCCAGCAGCCAAGCCACGGGACTGGAATATGGCTACACCTTC. This gives the protein CASSQATGLEYGYTF.

The chain employs TRBV13 and TRBJ2-1, with TRBD2 identical over 8 bases. In germline, CDR1 is PRHDT, CDR2 FYEKMQ (reference sequence). V lost 1 base and J lost 6; bases outside the gene matches: 2. The CDR3 is made up of 14 amino acids. The CDR3 loop is CASSLAGGPNEQFF. The CDR3 DNA follows: TGTGCCAGCAGCTTAGCGGGAGGGCCCAATGAGCAGTTCTTC.